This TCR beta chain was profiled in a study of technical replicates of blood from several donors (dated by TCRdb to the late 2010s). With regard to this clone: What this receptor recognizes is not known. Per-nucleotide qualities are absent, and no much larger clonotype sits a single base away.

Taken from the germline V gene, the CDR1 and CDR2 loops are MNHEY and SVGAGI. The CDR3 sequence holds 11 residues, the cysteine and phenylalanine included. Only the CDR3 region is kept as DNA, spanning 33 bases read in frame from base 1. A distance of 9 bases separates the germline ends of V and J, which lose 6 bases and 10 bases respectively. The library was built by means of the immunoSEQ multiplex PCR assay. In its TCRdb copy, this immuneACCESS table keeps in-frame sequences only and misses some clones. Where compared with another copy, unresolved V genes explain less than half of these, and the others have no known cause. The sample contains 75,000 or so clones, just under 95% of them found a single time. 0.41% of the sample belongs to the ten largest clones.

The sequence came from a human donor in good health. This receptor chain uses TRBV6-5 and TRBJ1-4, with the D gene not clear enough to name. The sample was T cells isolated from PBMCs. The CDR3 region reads CASRFSGKLFF. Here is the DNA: TGTGCCAGCAGATTCTCGGGAAAACTGTTTTTT.